The present T cell receptor (beta chain) was sequenced within a study of blood T cell repertoires in COVID-19. Overall study context: Spain, Italy and the United States supplied samples that represented acute and convalescent COVID-19. The cDNA or gDNA used as material had been derived from T cells, B-cell-depleted T cells, or PBMCs.

In the original processing: Amplified reference gene primers provided the basis for estimating nucleated cell counts. Assay used: immunoSEQ multiplex PCR; TCRdb lists only in-frame clones, some missing. The V and J calls and clone size come from that table; D and trimming were worked out from the DNA. Of hundreds of thousands of clones detected, 85% appear once; the ten largest clones hold 10% to 15%. The sample consisted of peripheral blood. This TCR was recovered from a human donor in a cohort sampled during active COVID-19.

For the CDR3, the DNA is TGTGCCAGCAAAAGCGGGAGGGAAGATGAGCAGTTCTTC. Residues: CASKSGREDEQFF. The rearrangement links TRBV2 to TRBJ2-1; 10 nucleotides agree with TRBD2. With 7 bases clipped from V and 8 bases from J, the junction kept 5 bases outside the gene matches. CDR1 is SNHLY and CDR2 is FYNNEI in the germline V gene. The CDR3 length is 13 residues.